This entry concerns a single T cell receptor beta chain. Its antigen remains unknown. Profiled with immunoSEQ multiplex PCR; TCRdb holds only in-frame clones, not every one. The repertoire consists of 90,000 to 150,000 clones, with roughly 91% occurring once and the leading ten covering around 4.5%. These data are taken from a study of T cell responses to AZD1222 COVID-19 vaccine. Study summary: Second-dose timings of about 4 or about 12 weeks were pooled. Study-wide results and caveats: Possibly, clonal diversity was underestimated; donors were largely white British and included more females. Mapped onto spike, vaccine-associated CD4 TCRs spanned it and were dominant at 160-218 and 743-854. It was only after the peak T cell response that any repertoires were sampled.

The sample was peripheral blood, taken on day 0 of AZD1222 vaccination. The sequence derives from an adult in good health.

Here the CDR3 reads CATSDLRHPDTQYF. As DNA, the CDR3 is TGTGCCACCAGTGATTTAAGACACCCAGATACGCAGTATTTT. The genes are TRBV24-1 and TRBJ2-3; D is uncertain. Per the germline V gene, CDR1 is KGHDR and CDR2 is SFDVKD. This CDR3 has 14 amino acids. V gave up 1 base and J gave up 4 bases, with 8 bases separating them.